Below, 32 T cell receptor beta chains from the same sample are listed, as sequenced in a study of monozygotic twins with inflammatory bowel disease. TCRdb reprocessed the 5' RACE reads, keeping one entry per CDR3 protein, no DNA. Its clone listing holds approximately 390,000 distinct CDR3 sequences. Sequenced input: blood. These receptors originate from a human donor with ulcerative colitis or Crohn's disease, or a healthy co-twin of an affected twin (not recorded which).

J is TRBJ1-6 and V is TRBV15; as DNA is missing, the TRBD1 call by TCRdb cannot be tested. The CDR3 runs to 17 residues. CDR1 is LNHNV, CDR2 YYDKDF, per germline (reference sequence). CDR3 protein: CATSRETGVGGNSPLHF.

The V call is TRBV11-1, the J call TRBJ1-1. This CDR3 contains 14 residues. Germline V gives CDR1 SGHAT, CDR2 FQDESV (reference sequence). The CDR3 here is CASSLTGGSAEAFF.

The chain has TRBV7-2 and TRBJ2-7. The CDR3 covers 16 residues. Germline values: CDR1 SGHTA, CDR2 FQGNSA. The CDR3 spells CASSLSSTPSSYEQYF.

CDR3 in amino acids: CAWSEGNSPLHF. The chain uses TRBV30 and TRBJ1-6. This CDR3 is 12 amino acids long. CDR1 and CDR2 (germline): GTSNPN, SVGIG (reference sequence).

The chain carries TRBV11-2 and TRBJ1-2; lacking DNA, the TRBD1 call made by TCRdb goes unchecked. The CDR3 is made up of 14 amino acids. Germline loops: CDR1 SGHAT, CDR2 FQNNGV. The CDR3 region is CASSFRQGLLGYTF.

The gene calls are TRBV5-1 and TRBJ1-2. The V gene's germline CDR1 is SGHRS and CDR2 YFSETQ. The CDR3 sequence is 13 residues long. The CDR3 protein is CASSRGSNYGYTF.

The chain links TRBV28 to TRBJ2-5; the TRBD2 assignment by TCRdb is unverifiable without DNA. The CDR3 runs 15 residues. CDR1 and CDR2 from the germline V gene are MDHEN and SYDVKM. CDR3 region: CASSTSGRVEETQYF.

The chain links TRBV7-9 to TRBJ2-2; TCRdb proposes TRBD1, but this gene call is untestable without DNA. The CDR3 length is 15 residues. Germline V CDR1 and CDR2: SEHNR, FQNEAQ (reference sequence). The CDR3 is CASSSGQGSPGELFF.

The chain carries TRBV20-1 and TRBJ2-6. Germline-derived CDR1 and CDR2 are DFQATT and SNEGSKA (reference sequence). CDR3 length: 18 residues. The chain's CDR3 is CSARDVNRIGSGANVLTF.

This sequence joins TRBV4-1 and TRBJ2-3; the TCRdb call, TRBD1, lacks DNA for checking. The germline V gene has CDR1 MGHRA and CDR2 YSYEKL. The CDR3 is 17 amino acids. CDR3 loop: CASSQEVVPQGTDTQYF.

V and J are TRBV20-1 and TRBJ2-2; the D call from TCRdb, TRBD2, cannot be confirmed without DNA. Germline CDR1 is DFQATT and CDR2 is SNEGSKA (reference sequence). The CDR3 runs 15 residues. The CDR3 sequence is CSARGLAGGPGELFF.

The rearrangement uses TRBV6-2 or TRBV6-3 and TRBJ2-2; the TRBD1 assignment by TCRdb is unverifiable without DNA. The V gene's germline CDR1 is MNHEY and CDR2 SVGEGT. This CDR3 spans 14 amino acids. CDR3 loop: CASNNIPGTGELFF.

V usage is TRBV15 and J usage is TRBJ1-5; TCRdb designates TRBD1, a call that cannot be tested without DNA. The CDR3 is 15 amino acids. The germline gives CDR1 LNHNV, CDR2 YYDKDF (reference sequence). The chain's CDR3 is CATSRVKGSNQPQHF.

The chain has TRBV11-3 and TRBJ2-1; TCRdb's D call, TRBD1, is unchecked because there is no DNA. This CDR3 has 14 residues. CDR1 and CDR2 (germline): SGHNT, YENEEA. The CDR3 region is CASSLDPTQGEQFF.

V is TRBV20-1 and J is TRBJ2-7; TCRdb's assignment of TRBD1 cannot be checked, as there is no DNA. Germline values: CDR1 DFQATT, CDR2 SNEGSKA (reference sequence). The CDR3 contains 13 residues. The CDR3 reads CSARGDHNYEQYF.

The V and J genes are TRBV6-1 and TRBJ2-2; TCRdb's D call of TRBD1 is untestable without DNA. From germline, CDR1 is MNHNS and CDR2 SASEGT. CDR3 length equals 15 residues. The CDR3 loop reads CASRRGGGKTGELFF.

The V gene is TRBV20-1, the J gene TRBJ1-2. The CDR3 spans 13 residues. The germline V gene has CDR1 DFQATT and CDR2 SNEGSKA (reference sequence). The CDR3 loop reads CSAGNLGVAGYTF.

V and J are TRBV20-1 and TRBJ2-7; with no DNA, the TCRdb D assignment of TRBD2 cannot be verified. CDR3 size: 14 residues. Germline CDR1 is DFQATT and CDR2 is SNEGSKA (reference sequence). The CDR3 sequence is CSAEPSGSAAEQYF.

This CDR3 is CASSPRDRGYQETQYF. The genes are TRBV7-9 and TRBJ2-5; TCRdb's D gene call, TRBD1, goes unchecked for lack of DNA. Per germline, CDR1 SEHNR and CDR2 FQNEAQ (reference sequence). CDR3 size: 16 residues. Based on the CDR3 plus reference TRBV7-9 and TRBJ2-5, the full variable domain is DTGVSQNPRHKITKRGQNVTFRCDPISEHNRLYWYRQTLGQGPEFLTYFQNEAQLEKSRLLSDRFSAERPKGSFSTLEIQRTEQGDSAMYLCASSPRDRGYQETQYFGPGTRLLVL.

The chain is built from TRBV7-2 and TRBJ1-1. This CDR3 region has 15 residues. CDR1 and CDR2 from the germline V gene are SGHTA and FQGNSA. The chain's CDR3 is CASRLSLSMNTEAFF.

V is TRBV6-5 and J is TRBJ2-7; no DNA is available, so the TRBD2 call from TCRdb remains unchecked. CDR1 is MNHEY and CDR2 is SVGAGI in the germline V gene. The CDR3 is 14 amino acids. This CDR3 reads CASSYRTSPAEQYF.

The chain is built from TRBV27 and TRBJ1-6; TCRdb reports TRBD1, a call that lacks DNA to check it against. The CDR3 totals 14 residues. Germline V gene lookup returns CDR1 MNHEY and CDR2 SMNVEV (reference sequence). The CDR3 is CASSWAGGKSPLHF.

The chain has TRBV29-1 and TRBJ2-3; TCRdb designates TRBD1, a call that cannot be tested without DNA. Germline V gives CDR1 SQVTM, CDR2 ANQGSEA. The CDR3 length is 13 residues. The CDR3: CSVRAGGTDTQYF.

The chain uses TRBV6-5 and TRBJ2-6. The CDR3 sequence is 15 residues long. In germline, CDR1 is MNHEY, CDR2 SVGAGI. CDR3 in amino acids: CASSYSDSGANVLTF.

This rearrangement joins TRBV18 to TRBJ2-1. The V gene's germline CDR1 is KGHSH and CDR2 LQKENI. The CDR3 contains 17 residues. CDR3 sequence reads: CASSPRWEIYAYNEQFF.

This chain links TRBV18 with TRBJ1-5; lacking DNA, the TRBD1 call made by TCRdb goes unchecked. The length of the CDR3 is 14 residues. From germline, CDR1 is KGHSH and CDR2 LQKENI. CDR3 loop: CASSPLALHQPQHF.

J is TRBJ2-4 and V is TRBV9; TCRdb picks TRBD2, but there is no DNA to check that call. Per germline, CDR1 SGDLS and CDR2 YYNGEE. The CDR3 has 18 residues. The chain's CDR3 is CASSRGLAGGTPKNIQYF.

CDR3 residues: CASSPGHSGYTF. This chain uses TRBV7-6 with TRBJ1-2; TCRdb names TRBD1, which stays unverified in the absence of DNA. This CDR3 has 12 residues. Germline V CDR1 and CDR2: SGHVS, FNYEAQ.

The chain is built from TRBV10-3 and TRBJ2-1; TCRdb reports TRBD2, a call that lacks DNA to check it against. This CDR3 region has 14 residues. CDR1 ENHRY and CDR2 SYGVKD come from the germline V gene. CDR3 protein: CAIHTSGDYNEQFF.

J is TRBJ1-4 and V is TRBV2. Germline assignment: CDR1 SNHLY and CDR2 FYNNEI. This CDR3 has 15 amino acids. The CDR3: CASREQAATNEKLFF.

V gene TRBV7-6 combines with J gene TRBJ2-5; the TCRdb call, TRBD2, lacks DNA for checking. This CDR3 is built from 13 residues. From germline, CDR1 is SGHVS and CDR2 FNYEAQ. CDR3 in amino acids: CASGLAGLETQYF.

This sequence joins TRBV5-4 and TRBJ2-1; TCRdb's assignment of TRBD2 cannot be checked, as there is no DNA. Germline V gene sequence: CDR1 SGHNT, CDR2 YYREEE (reference sequence). The CDR3 contains 13 residues. This CDR3 is CASSHGRGNEQFF.